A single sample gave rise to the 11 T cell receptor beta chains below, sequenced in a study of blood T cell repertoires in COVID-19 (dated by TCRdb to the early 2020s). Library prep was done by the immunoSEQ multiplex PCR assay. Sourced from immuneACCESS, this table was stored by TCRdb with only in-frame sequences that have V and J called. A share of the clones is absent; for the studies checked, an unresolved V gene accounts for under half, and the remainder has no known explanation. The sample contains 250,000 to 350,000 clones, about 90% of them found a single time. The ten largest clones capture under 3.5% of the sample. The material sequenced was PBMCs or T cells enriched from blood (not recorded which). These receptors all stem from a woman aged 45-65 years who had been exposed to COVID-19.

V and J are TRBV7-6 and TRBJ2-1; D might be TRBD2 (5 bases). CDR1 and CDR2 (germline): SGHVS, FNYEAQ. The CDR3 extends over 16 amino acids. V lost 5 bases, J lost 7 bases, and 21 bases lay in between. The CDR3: CASSLRAHPTDNEQFF. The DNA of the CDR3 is TGTGCCAGCAGCCTGCGGGCCCACCCAACCGATAATGAGCAGTTCTTC.

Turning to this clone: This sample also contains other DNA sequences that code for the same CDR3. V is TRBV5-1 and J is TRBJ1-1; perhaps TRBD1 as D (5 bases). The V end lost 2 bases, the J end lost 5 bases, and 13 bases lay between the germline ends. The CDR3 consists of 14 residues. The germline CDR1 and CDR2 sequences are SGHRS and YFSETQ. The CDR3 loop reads CASSLLGGGTEAFF. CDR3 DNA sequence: TGCGCCAGCAGCTTACTGGGGGGTGGTACTGAAGCTTTCTTT.

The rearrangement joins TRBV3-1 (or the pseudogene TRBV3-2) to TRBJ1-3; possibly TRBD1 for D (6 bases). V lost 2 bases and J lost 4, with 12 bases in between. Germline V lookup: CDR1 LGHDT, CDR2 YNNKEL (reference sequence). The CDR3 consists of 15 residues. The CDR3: CASSQTGGVGNTIYF. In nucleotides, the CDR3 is TGTGCCAGCAGCCAAACGGGGGGCGTCGGAAACACCATATATTTT.

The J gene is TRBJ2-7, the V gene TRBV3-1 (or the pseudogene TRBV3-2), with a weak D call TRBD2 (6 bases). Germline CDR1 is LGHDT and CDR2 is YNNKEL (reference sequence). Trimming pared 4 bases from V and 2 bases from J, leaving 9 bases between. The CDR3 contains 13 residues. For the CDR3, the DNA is TGTGCCAGCAGCCCGGGACTGCCCTACGAGCAGTACTTC. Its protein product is CASSPGLPYEQYF.

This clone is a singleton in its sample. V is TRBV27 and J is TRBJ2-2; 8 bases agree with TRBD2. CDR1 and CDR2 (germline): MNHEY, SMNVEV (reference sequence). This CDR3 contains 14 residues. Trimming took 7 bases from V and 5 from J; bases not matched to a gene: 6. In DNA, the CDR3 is TGTGCCAGCACGGCGGGGGGCGGTACCGGGGAGCTGTTTTTT. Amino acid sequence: CASTAGGGTGELFF.

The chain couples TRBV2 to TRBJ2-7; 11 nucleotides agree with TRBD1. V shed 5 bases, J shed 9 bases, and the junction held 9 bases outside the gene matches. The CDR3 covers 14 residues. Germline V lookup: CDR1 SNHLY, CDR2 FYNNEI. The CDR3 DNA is TGTGCCAGCAGTTCCGGGACAGGGGGGTCGGGGCAGTACTTC. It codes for CASSSGTGGSGQYF.

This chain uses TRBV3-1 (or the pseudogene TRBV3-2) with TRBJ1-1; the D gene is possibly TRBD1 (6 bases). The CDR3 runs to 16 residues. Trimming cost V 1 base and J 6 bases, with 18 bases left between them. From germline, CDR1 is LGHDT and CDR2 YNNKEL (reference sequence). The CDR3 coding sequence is TGTGCCAGCAGCCAAGTAGAAAGTACCAGGGGCGCTGAAGCTTTCTTT. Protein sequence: CASSQVESTRGAEAFF.

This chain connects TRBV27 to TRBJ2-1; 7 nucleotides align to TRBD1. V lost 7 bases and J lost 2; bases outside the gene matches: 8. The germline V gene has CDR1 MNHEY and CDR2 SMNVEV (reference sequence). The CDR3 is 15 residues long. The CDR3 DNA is TGTGCCAGCACCATAGCGCAGGGGGCCTACAATGAGCAGTTCTTC. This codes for CASTIAQGAYNEQFF.

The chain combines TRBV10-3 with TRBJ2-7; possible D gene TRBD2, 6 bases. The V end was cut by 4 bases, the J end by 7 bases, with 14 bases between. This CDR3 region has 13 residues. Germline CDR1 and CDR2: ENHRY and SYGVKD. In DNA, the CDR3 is TGTGCCATCAGTGGGACTAAGGGTACGGAGCAGTACTTC. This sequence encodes CAISGTKGTEQYF.

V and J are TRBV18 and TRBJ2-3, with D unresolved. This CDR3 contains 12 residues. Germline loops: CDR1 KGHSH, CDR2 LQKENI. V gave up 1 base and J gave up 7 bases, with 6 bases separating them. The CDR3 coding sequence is TGTGCCAGCTCACCACTCGTTAATACGCAGTATTTT. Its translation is CASSPLVNTQYF.

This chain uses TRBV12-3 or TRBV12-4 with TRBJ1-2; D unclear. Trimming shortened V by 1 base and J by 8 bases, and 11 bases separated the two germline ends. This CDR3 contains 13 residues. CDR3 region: CASSLVGSRGYTF. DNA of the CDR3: TGTGCCAGCAGTTTAGTGGGGAGTAGGGGCTACACCTTC.